One sample yielded the 18 T cell receptor beta chains listed below, sequenced in a study of T cell responses to AZD1222 COVID-19 vaccine. TCRdb's table, derived via immunoSEQ multiplex PCR, lists solely in-frame clones and lacks some. The data show 130,000 or so clones, 91% seen once. Source: peripheral blood, taken on day 0 of AZD1222 vaccination. Receptors originate from an adult in good health.

The chain couples TRBV4-1 to TRBJ1-6; TRBD1 matches at 7 bases. CDR3 length: 16 residues. Germline V gene data show CDR1 as MGHRA and CDR2 as YSYEKL. The V segment lost 0 bases and the J segment 9 bases; nucleotides outside the gene matches: 8. The CDR3 reads CASSQESPPGGSPLHF. The DNA for the CDR3 is TGCGCCAGCAGCCAAGAATCACCCCCAGGGGGTTCACCCCTCCACTTT.

In its sample, this clone was seen once. The rearrangement uses TRBV10-2 and TRBJ2-7; D may correspond to TRBD1 or TRBD2 (5 bases each). This CDR3 spans 14 amino acids. Germline V gene data show CDR1 as WSHSY and CDR2 as SAAADI. Trimming pared 5 bases from V and 0 bases from J, leaving 11 bases between. The CDR3 DNA sequence: TGCGCCAGCAGTTACCGGGACCTCTCCTACGAGCAGTACTTC. Its protein is CASSYRDLSYEQYF.

The chain combines TRBV30 with TRBJ1-4; no definite D call. The length of the CDR3 is 15 residues. Germline V gives CDR1 GTSNPN, CDR2 SVGIG (reference sequence). V was clipped by 1 base and J by 0 bases, with 9 bases between them. The CDR3 sequence: CAWSGKDATNEKLFF. DNA of the CDR3: TGTGCCTGGAGTGGGAAAGACGCAACTAATGAAAAACTGTTTTTT.

V usage is TRBV5-1 and J usage is TRBJ2-2, with D possibly TRBD1 on 6 matching bases. The germline V gene encodes CDR1 SGHRS and CDR2 YFSETQ. Trimming removed 5 bases at V and 6 bases at J, with 17 bases between. This CDR3 region has 15 residues. The CDR3 DNA reads TGCGCCAGCAGAATCGTCAAGGGGGTAGCCGGGGAGCTGTTTTTT. This encodes CASRIVKGVAGELFF.

The chain carries TRBV7-9 and TRBJ2-2, with TRBD1 as a possible D gene (5 bases). V dropped 0 bases and J dropped 6 bases, with 11 bases sitting between them. Germline CDR1 is SEHNR and CDR2 is FQNEAQ (reference sequence). This CDR3 spans 15 amino acids. The CDR3 sequence is CASSLAAGSAGELFF. The CDR3 region has the DNA TGTGCCAGCAGCTTAGCAGCAGGGTCCGCCGGGGAGCTGTTTTTT.

On this clone: Compared with germline, one end of the junction differs, possibly owing to a read error. The CDR3 region is CASSLGKDGYTF. The CDR3 nucleotides read TGCGCCAGCAGTTTGGGGAAGGATGGCTACACCTTC. V is TRBV5-1 and J is TRBJ1-2; no definite D call. In germline, CDR1 is SGHRS, CDR2 YFSETQ. This CDR3 has 12 residues.

For the CDR3, the DNA is TGTGCCAGCAGCTTTGGGGGAGGAGGCTCTTGGGGCGAGACCCAGTACTTC. The encoded protein is CASSFGGGGSWGETQYF. The chain combines TRBV5-6 with TRBJ2-5, with a tentative D call TRBD2 (6 bases). Trimming took 2 bases from V and 5 from J, leaving 22 bases between them. The CDR3 spans 17 residues. Germline lookup yields CDR1 SGHDT and CDR2 YYEEEE.

This chain links TRBV11-3 with TRBJ2-1, with D tentatively TRBD2 (6 bases). Trimming left V 3 bases short and J 0 bases short, with 12 bases between. The CDR3 is 16 residues long. The germline V gene has CDR1 SGHNT and CDR2 YENEEA. The CDR3 here is CASSFGGGVSYNEQFF. CDR3 in DNA: TGTGCCAGCAGCTTCGGTGGCGGGGTCTCCTACAATGAGCAGTTCTTC.

The chain combines TRBV20-1 with TRBJ1-6, with D hard to call. Per germline, CDR1 DFQATT and CDR2 SNEGSKA (reference sequence). The CDR3 length is 12 residues. V lost 3 bases to trimming and J lost 7 bases, with 7 bases between them. The CDR3 reads CSASSGNSPLHF. In nucleotides, the CDR3 is TGCAGTGCTAGTTCGGGGAATTCACCCCTCCACTTT.

The J gene is TRBJ1-6, the V gene TRBV6-1; 7 bases align to TRBD1. V was pared by 1 base and J by 9 bases, with 9 bases of the junction left unmatched. Germline CDR1 is MNHNS and CDR2 is SASEGT. The CDR3 is 16 amino acids. CDR3 sequence reads: CASSEDRGWGSSPLHF. The DNA of the CDR3 is TGTGCCAGCAGTGAAGACAGGGGTTGGGGAAGTTCACCCCTCCACTTT.

This chain connects TRBV5-1 to TRBJ1-2; perhaps TRBD1 as D (6 bases). Germline CDR1 is SGHRS and CDR2 is YFSETQ. V was cut by 1 base and J by 5 bases, with 9 bases left in between. CDR3 length: 13 residues. The CDR3 DNA reads as TGCGCCAGCAGCTTGAGTACAGGGTATGGCTACACCTTC. Amino acid sequence: CASSLSTGYGYTF. Full variable domain (outside the CDR3, taken from reference TRBV5-1 and TRBJ1-2): KAGVTQTPRYLIKTRGQQVTLSCSPISGHRSVSWYQQTPGQGLQFLFEYFSETQRNKGNFPGRFSGRQFSNSRSEMNVSTLELGDSALYLCASSLSTGYGYTFGSGTRLTVV.

The chain has TRBV27 and TRBJ1-2; D is uncertain. The V and J ends lost 6 bases and 5 bases respectively, with 16 bases between them. The CDR3 is 14 residues long. Germline CDR1 MNHEY, CDR2 SMNVEV (reference sequence). The CDR3 here is CASSPLGPHYGYTF. The CDR3 coding sequence is TGTGCCAGCAGCCCACTCGGGCCACATTATGGCTACACCTTC.

The J gene is TRBJ2-3, the V gene TRBV24-1, with D possibly TRBD2 on 7 matching bases. The CDR3 length is 17 residues. The V end was cut by 3 bases, the J end by 5 bases, with 20 bases between. In germline, CDR1 is KGHDR, CDR2 SFDVKD. Here the CDR3 DNA reads TGTGCCACCAGTGATATCGCAGGAAGGGGGGGACTAGATACGCAGTATTTT. Translating gives CATSDIAGRGGLDTQYF.

This CDR3 is CASSRGQGNEKLFF. In DNA, the CDR3 is TGTGCCAGCTCAAGGGGACAGGGCAATGAAAAACTGTTTTTT. The V gene is TRBV18, the J gene TRBJ1-4, with 9 bases fitting TRBD1. This CDR3 contains 14 residues. The germline CDR1 and CDR2 sequences are KGHSH and LQKENI. Trimming at V came to 5 bases and at J to 5 bases, leaving 3 bases not matched to a gene. Full variable domain (rest looked up from reference TRBV18 and TRBJ1-4): NAGVMQNPRHLVRRRGQEARLRCSPMKGHSHVYWYRQLPEEGLKFMVYLQKENIIDESGMPKERFSAEFPKEGPSILRIQQVVRGDSAAYFCASSRGQGNEKLFFGSGTQLSVL.

This clone was recorded once. The chain employs TRBV6-5 and TRBJ1-5, with D uncertain. CDR3 size: 14 residues. The germline CDR1 and CDR2 sequences are MNHEY and SVGAGI. V lost 4 bases, J lost 5 bases, and 12 bases lay in between. The CDR3 region has the DNA TGTGCCAGCAGTTCAGTGTTAGGAGATCAGCCCCAGCATTTT. Translated, it gives CASSSVLGDQPQHF.

The CDR3 reads CASSQGDRGLYGYTF. The CDR3 bases are TGTGCCAGCAGCCAAGGGGACAGGGGCCTCTATGGCTACACCTTC. This rearrangement joins TRBV3-1 (or the pseudogene TRBV3-2) to TRBJ1-2; 10 bases are a match to TRBD1. The J segment lost 4 bases and the V segment lost 1 base, leaving 3 bases of the junction unmatched. CDR3 length equals 15 residues. CDR1 is LGHDT and CDR2 is YNNKEL in the germline V gene (reference sequence).

This clone was seen once. V gene TRBV7-8 combines with J gene TRBJ1-5; TRBD1 agrees at 8 bases. V trimming: 4 bases; J trimming: 6 bases; junction bases outside the gene matches: 11. The CDR3 spans 16 residues. Germline CDR1 is SGHVS and CDR2 is FQNEAQ. DNA for the CDR3: TGTGCCAGCAGCTCCACGAGGGACAGGAGAGTTCAGCCCCAGCATTTT. It is translated as CASSSTRDRRVQPQHF.

This chain joins TRBV5-4 and TRBJ1-1; 7 nucleotides align to TRBD1. This CDR3 is 15 amino acids long. V shed 1 base and J 0 bases; nucleotides not matched to a gene: 3. Germline assignment: CDR1 SGHNT and CDR2 YYREEE (reference sequence). CDR3 region: CASSLPTGMNTEAFF. CDR3 DNA sequence: TGTGCCAGCAGCTTGCCGACAGGGATGAACACTGAAGCTTTCTTT.